This TCR beta chain came from a study of blood T cell repertoires in COVID-19. Study background: COVID-19 samples collected from the United States, Italy and Spain covered acute and convalescent phases. Sample material is recorded as cDNA or gDNA derived from T cells, B-cell-depleted T cells, or PBMCs.

Original handling: Reference gene primer amplification yielded estimated nucleated cell counts. Assay used: immunoSEQ multiplex PCR; TCRdb lists only in-frame clones, some missing. V and J calls and clone size follow that table, whereas D and trimming were derived from the DNA. The sample contains tens of thousands of clones, 91% of which appear only once. The CDR3 contains 15 residues. With V trimmed by 6 bases and J by 5 bases, 10 bases remained unmatched. The V gene's germline CDR1 is MNHEY and CDR2 SVGAGI. The chain carries TRBV6-5 and TRBJ1-1; TRBD1 matches at 9 bases. The receptor was isolated from a human donor in a cohort sampled during active COVID-19. The sample was peripheral blood. The CDR3 loop is CASSKRQGGETEAFF. The CDR3 bases are TGTGCCAGCAGCAAACGACAGGGGGGTGAGACTGAAGCTTTCTTT.